The T cell receptor beta chain described here comes from a study of early T cells in non-severe SARS-CoV-2 infection. Unique molecular identifiers (one per individual cDNA molecule) were attached. In TCRdb, the 5' RACE reads were re-called with MiXCR into one record per CDR3 protein. Here the sample spans 26,000 or so distinct CDR3 sequences, over 4.5% being singletons. The V gene's germline CDR1 is SGHTA and CDR2 FQGNSA. The CDR3 covers 15 residues. The J segment lost 13 bases and the V segment lost 5 bases, leaving 14 bases of the junction unmatched. The receptor's source is an adult who was a healthcare worker with PCR-confirmed SARS-CoV-2 infection or an uninfected control (not recorded which). Specimen: whole blood, collected at baseline. The chain recombines TRBV7-2 with TRBJ1-6; 7 bases fit TRBD1. In DNA form, the CDR3 reads TGTGCCAGCAGCGCGACGACAGGGAAAGAATCCCCCCTCCACTTT. Translation: CASSATTGKESPLHF.